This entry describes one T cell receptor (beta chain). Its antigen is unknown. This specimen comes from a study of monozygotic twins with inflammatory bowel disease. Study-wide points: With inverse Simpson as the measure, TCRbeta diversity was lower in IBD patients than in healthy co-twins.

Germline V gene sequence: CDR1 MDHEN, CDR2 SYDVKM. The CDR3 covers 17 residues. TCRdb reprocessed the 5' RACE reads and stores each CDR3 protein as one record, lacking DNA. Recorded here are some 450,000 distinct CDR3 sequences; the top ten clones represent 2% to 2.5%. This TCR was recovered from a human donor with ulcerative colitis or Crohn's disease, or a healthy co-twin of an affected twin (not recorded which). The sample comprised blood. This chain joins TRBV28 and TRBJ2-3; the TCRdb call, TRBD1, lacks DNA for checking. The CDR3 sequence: CASKEPRTAPSTDTQYF.